The 21 T cell receptor beta chains below come from one sample, sequenced in a study of T-cell memory formation after mild COVID-19. TCRdb redid the calling of the 5' RACE reads with MiXCR, one entry per CDR3 protein. The sample consists of 550,000 to 700,000 distinct CDR3 sequences, roughly 18% of them appearing once. Sequencing used PBMCs or a T cell subset sorted from them (not recorded which). The receptors derive from an adult woman who had mild COVID-19 (a few samples of this study predate the infection). Cell type and time point are not known.

The table lists this clonotype with a few counts. V and J are TRBV24-1 and TRBJ2-1; TRBD1 is a possible D gene (6 bases). CDR1 is KGHDR and CDR2 is SFDVKD in the germline V gene. V lost 8 bases to trimming and J lost 8 bases, with 12 bases between them. The CDR3 has 12 residues. DNA for the CDR3: TGTGCCACCACGGGCTACAGGGATGAGCAGTTCTTC. Its protein is CATTGYRDEQFF.

The rearrangement joins TRBV7-9 to TRBJ2-3, with D tentatively TRBD1 (6 bases). The CDR3 is 13 residues long. Germline V gene sequence: CDR1 SEHNR, CDR2 FQNEAQ (reference sequence). V gave up 5 bases and J gave up 5 bases, with 11 bases separating them. CDR3 nucleotides: TGTGCCAGCAGCCACAGGGAAGTAGATACGCAGTATTTT. It codes for CASSHREVDTQYF. Using reference TRBV7-9 and TRBJ2-3 for the parts outside the CDR3, the full variable domain is DTGVSQNPRHKITKRGQNVTFRCDPISEHNRLYWYRQTLGQGPEFLTYFQNEAQLEKSRLLSDRFSAERPKGSFSTLEIQRTEQGDSAMYLCASSHREVDTQYFGPGTRLTVL.

This clonotype turned up a few times. The DNA of the CDR3 is TGTGCCACCAAACCTAGGGCCCTCCAAGAGACCCAGTACTTC. As protein: CATKPRALQETQYF. The chain recombines TRBV2 with TRBJ2-5; D ambiguous. Germline CDR1 reads SNHLY; CDR2 reads FYNNEI. V shed 10 bases and J shed 1 base, with 16 bases lying between them. CDR3 length equals 14 residues.

V usage is TRBV7-3 and J usage is TRBJ1-1; TRBD1 matches 8 bases. Unmatched junction bases numbered 7, after V lost 2 bases and J lost 5 bases. The length of the CDR3 is 15 residues. CDR1 SGHTA and CDR2 FQGTGA come from the germline V gene. Here the CDR3 reads CASSLVRQGITEAFF. The CDR3 bases are TGTGCCAGCAGCTTAGTCAGACAGGGGATTACTGAAGCTTTCTTT. The full variable domain, with the rest looked up from reference TRBV7-3 and TRBJ1-1, is GAGVSQTPSNKVTEKGKYVELRCDPISGHTALYWYRQSLGQGPEFLIYFQGTGAADDSGLPNDRFFAVRPEGSVSTLKIQRTERGDSAVYLCASSLVRQGITEAFFGQGTRLTVV.

The chain recombines TRBV2 with TRBJ1-5; D is possibly TRBD1 (5 bases). Per the germline V gene, CDR1 is SNHLY and CDR2 is FYNNEI. This CDR3 is built from 14 residues. V was cut by 3 bases and J by 2 bases, with 8 bases left in between. The CDR3 is CASSEGGGNQPQHF. The CDR3 DNA is TGTGCCAGCAGTGAGGGGGGAGGCAATCAGCCCCAGCATTTT.

This chain links TRBV7-2 with TRBJ2-3; TRBD1 agrees at 7 bases. CDR3 size: 15 residues. Per germline, CDR1 SGHTA and CDR2 FQGNSA. The ends lost 6 bases at V and 0 bases at J; junction bases unmatched: 6. The CDR3 is CASSGTASSTDTQYF. CDR3 in DNA: TGTGCCAGCAGTGGGACAGCTTCTAGCACAGATACGCAGTATTTT.

The genes are TRBV2 and TRBJ1-1; D is undetermined. The germline V gene has CDR1 SNHLY and CDR2 FYNNEI. The V end lost 2 bases, the J end lost 1 base, and 5 bases lay between the germline ends. The CDR3 consists of 13 residues. The CDR3 spells CASSEYENTEAFF. CDR3 nucleotides: TGTGCCAGCAGTGAATATGAGAACACTGAAGCTTTCTTT.

This clonotype was counted between two and nine times. This sequence joins TRBV24-1 and TRBJ1-5; D may be TRBD1 (5 bases). The CDR3 consists of 14 residues. Between the trimmed V and J ends, which lost 4 bases and 2 bases, there was a span of 8 bases. Germline lookup yields CDR1 KGHDR and CDR2 SFDVKD. This CDR3 is CATSEGHRNQPQHF. The CDR3 nucleotides are TGTGCCACCAGTGAAGGACATCGCAATCAGCCCCAGCATTTT.

The gene calls are TRBV13 and TRBJ2-7; 13 nucleotides match TRBD2. CDR3 length: 15 residues. Trimming removed 5 bases from V and 5 bases from J; junction bases left unmatched: 6. Germline V gene data show CDR1 as PRHDT and CDR2 as FYEKMQ (reference sequence). As DNA, the CDR3 is TGTGCCAGCAGCACTGGGACTAGCGGGGCGAACGAGCAGTACTTC. It encodes CASSTGTSGANEQYF. Full variable domain (missing parts from reference TRBV13 and TRBJ2-7): AAGVIQSPRHLIKEKRETATLKCYPIPRHDTVYWYQQGPGQDPQFLISFYEKMQSDKGSIPDRFSAQQFSDYHSELNMSSLELGDSALYFCASSTGTSGANEQYFGPGTRLTVT.

This clonotype has a count of ten or more. The V gene is TRBV12-3 or TRBV12-4, the J gene TRBJ2-1, with TRBD2 matching over 12 bases. The CDR3 covers 16 residues. V gave up 5 bases and J gave up 7 bases; unmatched junction bases: 9. This CDR3 reads CASSGLAGTSWNEQFF. CDR3 in DNA: TGTGCCAGCAGTGGACTAGCGGGGACCTCCTGGAATGAGCAGTTCTTC.

This clonotype was picked up a small number of times. The rearrangement joins TRBV5-1 to TRBJ2-7; D perhaps matches TRBD2 (5 bases). V lost 1 base, J lost 0 bases, and 11 bases lay in between. This CDR3 region has 15 residues. Germline CDR1 reads SGHRS; CDR2 reads YFSETQ. The CDR3 loop is CASSLFEGLSYEQYF. The CDR3, as DNA: TGCGCCAGCAGCTTGTTCGAGGGCCTCTCCTACGAGCAGTACTTC.

The V call is TRBV12-3 or TRBV12-4, the J call TRBJ2-5; weak D call: TRBD1 (5 bases). With 3 bases removed from V and 5 bases from J, the gap between germline ends came to 13 bases. CDR3 length: 14 residues. CDR3 residues: CASSFIGAGETQYF. DNA for the CDR3: TGTGCCAGCAGTTTTATAGGGGCAGGCGAGACCCAGTACTTC.

This chain connects TRBV30 to TRBJ2-5, with D tentatively TRBD2 (7 bases). V was shortened by 2 bases and J by 1 base, with 11 bases between the two germline ends. CDR3 length: 14 residues. Germline CDR1 and CDR2: GTSNPN and SVGIG (reference sequence). CDR3 coding DNA: TGTGCCTGGAGTACAGGGACTATCCAAGAGACCCAGTACTTC. Encoded protein: CAWSTGTIQETQYF.

The gene calls are TRBV6-5 and TRBJ2-1; 9 bases are shared with TRBD1. V shed 7 bases and J 3 bases; nucleotides not matched to a gene: 7. This CDR3 spans 15 amino acids. Germline V gives CDR1 MNHEY, CDR2 SVGAGI. The DNA for the CDR3 is TGTGCCAGCACCAAACAGGGGGCTGTCTACAATGAGCAGTTCTTC. Amino acids: CASTKQGAVYNEQFF.

This sequence joins TRBV9 and TRBJ2-1; 10 nucleotides agree with TRBD2. The CDR3 length is 17 residues. Per the germline V gene, CDR1 is SGDLS and CDR2 is YYNGEE. Germline trimming cut 0 bases from V and 9 bases from J; bases unmatched to any gene: 12. The CDR3, as DNA: TGTGCCAGCAGCGTAGACCCACTAGCGGGGTATGACGGTGAGCAGTTCTTC. Translation gives CASSVDPLAGYDGEQFF.

This clonotype was detected a few times. This rearrangement joins TRBV12-3 or TRBV12-4 to TRBJ2-1; 10 bases agree with TRBD2. V gave up 5 bases and J gave up 9 bases; unmatched junction bases: 10. The CDR3 runs to 15 residues. This CDR3 is CASSHSSGSTLEQFF. The CDR3 coding sequence is TGTGCCAGCAGTCACTCTAGCGGGAGTACCCTTGAGCAGTTCTTC.

Here the CDR3 DNA reads TGCAGTGCTAGGGGGACTAGCGGGAGGCCCTACGAGCAGTACTTC. This encodes CSARGTSGRPYEQYF. This chain connects TRBV20-1 to TRBJ2-7; 15 bases align to TRBD2. The CDR3 loop spans 15 amino acids. CDR1 and CDR2 from the germline V gene are DFQATT and SNEGSKA (reference sequence). With V trimmed by 3 bases and J by 2 bases, 2 bases remained unmatched.

The rearrangement joins TRBV20-1 to TRBJ2-3; TRBD2 matches 10 bases. Per the germline V gene, CDR1 is DFQATT and CDR2 is SNEGSKA (reference sequence). The CDR3 is 14 amino acids. V dropped 0 bases and J dropped 6; count of bases not matched to a gene: 3. CDR3: CSARDERGGDTQYF. CDR3 in DNA: TGCAGTGCTAGAGACGAGCGGGGGGGTGATACGCAGTATTTT.

This clonotype was seen more than once but under ten times. CDR3 sequence reads: CSGEYGYTF. CDR3 DNA sequence: TGCAGCGGAGAGTATGGCTACACCTTC. This chain uses TRBV29-1 with TRBJ1-2; D ambiguous. The CDR3 runs 9 residues. Trimming took off 7 bases at V and 5 bases at J, with 5 bases between the two ends. The germline CDR1 and CDR2 sequences are SQVTM and ANQGSEA.

This clonotype was seen ten or more times. The CDR3 sequence is CASSAGGNYNEQFF. As DNA, the CDR3 is TGTGCCAGCAGCGCGGGGGGGAACTACAATGAGCAGTTCTTC. This chain links TRBV6-4 with TRBJ2-1; 9 bases are shared with TRBD2. The CDR3 runs to 14 residues. V shed 6 bases, J shed 3 bases, and the junction held 3 bases outside the gene matches. CDR1 is MRHNA and CDR2 is SNTAGT in the germline V gene.

This clonotype came up a few times. The chain recombines TRBV5-1 with TRBJ1-1; 7 positions match TRBD1. The CDR3 loop spans 16 amino acids. Germline-derived CDR1 and CDR2 are SGHRS and YFSETQ. Trimming removed 2 bases from V and 0 bases from J; junction bases left unmatched: 7. For the CDR3, the DNA is TGCGCCAGCAGCTTTCTGACAGGGTCTATGAACACTGAAGCTTTCTTT. Amino acids: CASSFLTGSMNTEAFF.